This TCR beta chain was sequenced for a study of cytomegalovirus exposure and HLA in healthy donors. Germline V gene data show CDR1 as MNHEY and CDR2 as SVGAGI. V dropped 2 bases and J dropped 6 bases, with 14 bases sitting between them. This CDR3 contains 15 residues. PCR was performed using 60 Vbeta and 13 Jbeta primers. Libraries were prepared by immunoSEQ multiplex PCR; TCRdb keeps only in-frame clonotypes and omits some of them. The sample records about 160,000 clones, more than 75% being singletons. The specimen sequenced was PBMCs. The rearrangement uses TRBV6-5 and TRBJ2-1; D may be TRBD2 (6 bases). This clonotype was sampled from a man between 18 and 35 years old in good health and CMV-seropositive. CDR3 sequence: CASSYGGRPPNEQFF. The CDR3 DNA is TGTGCCAGCAGTTACGGTGGGAGGCCTCCCAATGAGCAGTTCTTC.